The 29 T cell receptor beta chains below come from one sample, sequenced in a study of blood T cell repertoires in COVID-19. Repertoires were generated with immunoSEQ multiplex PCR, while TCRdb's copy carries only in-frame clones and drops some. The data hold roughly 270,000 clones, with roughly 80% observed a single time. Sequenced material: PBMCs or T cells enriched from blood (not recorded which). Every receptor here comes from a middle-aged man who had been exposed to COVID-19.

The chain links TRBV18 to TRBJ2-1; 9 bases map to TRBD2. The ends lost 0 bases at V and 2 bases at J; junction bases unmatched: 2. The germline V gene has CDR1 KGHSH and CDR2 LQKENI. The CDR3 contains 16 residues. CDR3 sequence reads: CASSPPTSGPYNEQFF. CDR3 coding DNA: TGTGCCAGCTCACCACCGACTAGCGGACCCTACAATGAGCAGTTCTTC.

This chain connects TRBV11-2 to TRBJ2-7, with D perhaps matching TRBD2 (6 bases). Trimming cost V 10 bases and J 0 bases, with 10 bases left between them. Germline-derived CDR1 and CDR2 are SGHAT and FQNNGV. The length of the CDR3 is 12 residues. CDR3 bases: TGTGCCACCCAGCGGGCCTCCTACGAGCAGTACTTC. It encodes CATQRASYEQYF.

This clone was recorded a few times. The CDR3 sequence: CASSLDATRTELFF. CDR3 DNA: TGTGCCAGCAGCTTAGATGCGACCAGGACAGAGCTGTTTTTT. The V gene is TRBV5-4, the J gene TRBJ2-2, with D tentatively TRBD1 (5 bases). The CDR3 is made up of 14 amino acids. The V end was cut by 2 bases, the J end by 11 bases, with 16 bases between. Looked up from germline, CDR1 is SGHNT and CDR2 is YYREEE (reference sequence).

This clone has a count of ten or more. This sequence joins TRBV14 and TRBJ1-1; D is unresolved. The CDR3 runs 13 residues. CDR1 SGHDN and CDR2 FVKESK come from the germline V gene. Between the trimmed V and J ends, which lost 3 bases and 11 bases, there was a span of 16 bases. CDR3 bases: TGTGCCAGCAGCCATGGGAGGTCCATGGCGGCTTTCTTT. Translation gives CASSHGRSMAAFF.

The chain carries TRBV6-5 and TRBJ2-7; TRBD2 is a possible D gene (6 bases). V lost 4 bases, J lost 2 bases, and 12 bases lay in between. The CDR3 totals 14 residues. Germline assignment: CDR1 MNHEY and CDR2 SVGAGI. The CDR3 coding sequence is TGTGCCAGCAGTTTTAGCGGAGCTGCCTACGAGCAGTACTTC. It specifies CASSFSGAAYEQYF.

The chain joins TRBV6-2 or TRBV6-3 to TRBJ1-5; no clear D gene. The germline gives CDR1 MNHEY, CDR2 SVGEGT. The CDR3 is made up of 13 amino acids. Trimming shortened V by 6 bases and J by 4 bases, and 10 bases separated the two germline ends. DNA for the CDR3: TGTGCCAGCAGCCAACAGAGTAATCAGCCCCAGCATTTT. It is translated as CASSQQSNQPQHF.

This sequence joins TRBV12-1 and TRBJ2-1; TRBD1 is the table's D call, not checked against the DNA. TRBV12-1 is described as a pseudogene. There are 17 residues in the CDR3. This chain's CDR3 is CASSFLLRDRVYNEQFF. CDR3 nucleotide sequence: TGTGCCAGCAGCTTCCTCCTCCGGGACAGGGTGTACAATGAGCAGTTCTTC.

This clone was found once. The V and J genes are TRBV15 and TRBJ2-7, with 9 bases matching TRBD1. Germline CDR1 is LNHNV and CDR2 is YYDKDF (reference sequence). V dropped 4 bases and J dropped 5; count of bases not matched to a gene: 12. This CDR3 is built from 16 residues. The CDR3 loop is CATSNGGTGSTNEQYF. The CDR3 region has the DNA TGTGCCACCAGCAACGGGGGGACAGGGAGCACTAACGAGCAGTACTTC.

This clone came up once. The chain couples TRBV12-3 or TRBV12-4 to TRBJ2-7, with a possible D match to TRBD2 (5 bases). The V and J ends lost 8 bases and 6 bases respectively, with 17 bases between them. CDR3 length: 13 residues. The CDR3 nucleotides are TGTGCCAGCGGGCGGGCAGGTGATTCCGAGCAGTACTTC. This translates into CASGRAGDSEQYF.

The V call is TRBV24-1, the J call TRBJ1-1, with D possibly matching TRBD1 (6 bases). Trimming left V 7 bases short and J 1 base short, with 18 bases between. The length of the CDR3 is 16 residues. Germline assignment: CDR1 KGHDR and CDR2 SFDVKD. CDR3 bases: TGTGCCACCAGCACCAACAGGGTCGGGGCGAACACTGAAGCTTTCTTT. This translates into CATSTNRVGANTEAFF.

CDR3 nucleotide sequence: TGTGCCAGCAGCCATGGGGACAGGGAAGCTGAAGCTTTCTTT. Amino acids: CASSHGDREAEAFF. V usage is TRBV3-1 (or the pseudogene TRBV3-2) and J usage is TRBJ1-1; 9 bases are shared with TRBD1. The germline V gene encodes CDR1 LGHDT and CDR2 YNNKEL (reference sequence). CDR3 length: 14 amino acids. With 3 bases clipped from V and 6 bases from J, the junction kept 5 bases outside the gene matches.

The CDR3 bases are TGTGCCAGCAGCTTCGGCAGGTACAATGAGCAGTTCTTC. It codes for CASSFGRYNEQFF. The chain combines TRBV7-2 with TRBJ2-1; D unresolved. V was shortened by 3 bases and J by 4 bases, with 7 bases between the two germline ends. The germline V gene encodes CDR1 SGHTA and CDR2 FQGNSA. CDR3 length: 13 residues. The whole variable domain, filled in from reference TRBV7-2 and TRBJ2-1, reads GAGVSQSPSNKVTEKGKDVELRCDPISGHTALYWYRQSLGQGLEFLIYFQGNSAPDKSGLPSDRFSAERTGGSVSTLTIQRTQQEDSAVYLCASSFGRYNEQFFGPGTRLTVL.

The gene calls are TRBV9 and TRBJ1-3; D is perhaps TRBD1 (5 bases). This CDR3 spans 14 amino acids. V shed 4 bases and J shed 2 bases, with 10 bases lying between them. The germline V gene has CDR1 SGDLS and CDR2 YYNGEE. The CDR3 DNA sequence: TGTGCCAGCAGCCCCGGGGGACCTGGAAACACCATATATTTT. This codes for CASSPGGPGNTIYF.

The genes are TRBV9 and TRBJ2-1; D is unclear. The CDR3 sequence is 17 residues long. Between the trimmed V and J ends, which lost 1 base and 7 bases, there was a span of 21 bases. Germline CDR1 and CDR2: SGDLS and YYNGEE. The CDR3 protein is CASSVSGRVSVNNEQFF. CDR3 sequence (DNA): TGTGCCAGCAGCGTATCTGGTCGGGTTTCAGTCAATAATGAGCAGTTCTTC.

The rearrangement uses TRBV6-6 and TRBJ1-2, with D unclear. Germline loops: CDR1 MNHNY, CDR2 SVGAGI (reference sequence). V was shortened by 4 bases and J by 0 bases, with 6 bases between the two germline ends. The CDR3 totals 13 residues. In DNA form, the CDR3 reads TGTGCCAGCAGTTCAGGTGCTAACTATGGCTACACCTTC. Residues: CASSSGANYGYTF.

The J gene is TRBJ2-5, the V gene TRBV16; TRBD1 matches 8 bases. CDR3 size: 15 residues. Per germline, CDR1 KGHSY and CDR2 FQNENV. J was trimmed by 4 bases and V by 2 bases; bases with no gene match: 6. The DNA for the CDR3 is TGTGCCAGCAGCCAACCTACAGGGGGAGGAGAGACCCAGTACTTC. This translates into CASSQPTGGGETQYF.

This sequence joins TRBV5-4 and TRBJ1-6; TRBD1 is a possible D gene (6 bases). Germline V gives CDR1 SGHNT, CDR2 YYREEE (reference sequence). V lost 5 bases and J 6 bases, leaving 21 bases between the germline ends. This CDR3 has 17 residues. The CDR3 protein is CASSRERPGQINSPLHF. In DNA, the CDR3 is TGTGCCAGCAGTAGGGAGCGCCCCGGACAGATTAATTCACCCCTCCACTTT.

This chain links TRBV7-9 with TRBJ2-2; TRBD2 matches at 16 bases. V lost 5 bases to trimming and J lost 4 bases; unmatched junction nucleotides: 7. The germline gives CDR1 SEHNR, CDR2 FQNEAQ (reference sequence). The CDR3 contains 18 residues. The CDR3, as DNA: TGTGCCAGCAGCCTAGGGACTAGCGGGAGGGCCGGCACCGGGGAGCTGTTTTTT. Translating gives CASSLGTSGRAGTGELFF.

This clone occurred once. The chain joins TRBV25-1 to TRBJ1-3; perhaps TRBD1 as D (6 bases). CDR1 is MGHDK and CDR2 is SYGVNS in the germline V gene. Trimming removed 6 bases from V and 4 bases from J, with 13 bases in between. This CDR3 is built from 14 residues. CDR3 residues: CASRRAGAGNTIYF. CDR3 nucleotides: TGTGCCAGCAGGAGGGCAGGGGCCGGAAACACCATATATTTT. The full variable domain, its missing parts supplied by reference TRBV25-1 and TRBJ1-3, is EADIYQTPRYLVIGTGKKITLECSQTMGHDKMYWYQQDPGMELHLIHYSYGVNSTEKGDLSSESTVSRIRTEHFPLTLESARPSHTSQYLCASRRAGAGNTIYFGEGSWLTVV.

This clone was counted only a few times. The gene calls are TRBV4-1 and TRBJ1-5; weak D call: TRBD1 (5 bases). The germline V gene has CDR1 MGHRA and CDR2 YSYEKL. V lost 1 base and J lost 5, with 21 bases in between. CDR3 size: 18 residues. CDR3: CASSQVGGRFMPHQPQHF. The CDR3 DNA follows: TGCGCCAGCAGCCAAGTCGGGGGACGTTTCATGCCGCATCAGCCCCAGCATTTT.

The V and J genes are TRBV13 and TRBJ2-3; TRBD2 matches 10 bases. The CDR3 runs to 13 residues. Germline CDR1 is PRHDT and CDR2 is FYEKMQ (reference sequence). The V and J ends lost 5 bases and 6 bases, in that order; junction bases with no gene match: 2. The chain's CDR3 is CASSPSGSDTQYF. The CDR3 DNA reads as TGTGCCAGCAGCCCTAGCGGGAGTGATACGCAGTATTTT.

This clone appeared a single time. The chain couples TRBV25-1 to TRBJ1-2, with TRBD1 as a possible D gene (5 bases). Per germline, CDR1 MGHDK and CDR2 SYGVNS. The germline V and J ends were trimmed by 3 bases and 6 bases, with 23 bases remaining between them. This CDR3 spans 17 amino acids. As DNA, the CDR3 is TGTGCCAGCAGTGACCATTTATTAGGAGGGGCTAGGAATGGCTACACCTTC. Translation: CASSDHLLGGARNGYTF.

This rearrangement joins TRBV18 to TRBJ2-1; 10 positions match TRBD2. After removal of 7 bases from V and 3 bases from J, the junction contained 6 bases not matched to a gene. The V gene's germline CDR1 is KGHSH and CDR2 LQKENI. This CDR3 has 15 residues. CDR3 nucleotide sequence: TGTGCCAGCTTTAAAACTAGCGGGGACTACAATGAGCAGTTCTTC. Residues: CASFKTSGDYNEQFF.

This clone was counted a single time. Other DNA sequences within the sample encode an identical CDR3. CDR3 coding DNA: TGCGCCAGCAGCCTGACGGAGAACTATGGCTACACCTTC. Its translation is CASSLTENYGYTF. The V and J genes are TRBV5-1 and TRBJ1-2; unclear D gene. This CDR3 is 13 amino acids long. Germline lookup yields CDR1 SGHRS and CDR2 YFSETQ. V was trimmed by 4 bases and J by 2 bases, leaving 9 bases between them.

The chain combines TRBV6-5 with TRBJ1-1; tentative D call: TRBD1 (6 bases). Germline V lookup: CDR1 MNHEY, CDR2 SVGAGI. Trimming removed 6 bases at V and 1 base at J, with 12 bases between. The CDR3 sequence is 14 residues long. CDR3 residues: CASSPAGANTEAFF. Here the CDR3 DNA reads TGTGCCAGCAGCCCGGCGGGGGCGAACACTGAAGCTTTCTTT.

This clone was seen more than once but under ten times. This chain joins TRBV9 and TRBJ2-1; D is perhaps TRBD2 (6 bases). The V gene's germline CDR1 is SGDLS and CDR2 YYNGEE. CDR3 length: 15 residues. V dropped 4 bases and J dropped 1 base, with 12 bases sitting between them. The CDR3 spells CASSTTGVSYNEQFF. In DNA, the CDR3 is TGTGCCAGCAGCACGACGGGAGTTTCCTACAATGAGCAGTTCTTC.

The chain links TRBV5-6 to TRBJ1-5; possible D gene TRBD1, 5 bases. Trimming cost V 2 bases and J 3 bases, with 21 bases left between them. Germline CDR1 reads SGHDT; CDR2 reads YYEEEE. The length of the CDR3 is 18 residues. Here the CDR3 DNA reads TGTGCCAGCAGCTTAACCAAGGGGCTGGGCAGCTTCAATCAGCCCCAGCATTTT. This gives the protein CASSLTKGLGSFNQPQHF.

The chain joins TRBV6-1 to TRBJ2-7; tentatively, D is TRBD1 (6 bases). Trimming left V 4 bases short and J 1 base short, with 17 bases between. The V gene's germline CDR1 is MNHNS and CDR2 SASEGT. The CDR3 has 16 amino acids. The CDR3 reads CASSGRLRQGSYEQYF. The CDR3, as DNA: TGTGCCAGCAGTGGACGGTTGCGGCAGGGGTCCTACGAGCAGTACTTC.

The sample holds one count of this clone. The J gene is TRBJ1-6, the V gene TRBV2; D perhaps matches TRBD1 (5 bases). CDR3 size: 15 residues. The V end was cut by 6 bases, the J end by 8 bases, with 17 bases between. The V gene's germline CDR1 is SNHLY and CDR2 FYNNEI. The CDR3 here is CASSPGEGTYSPLHF. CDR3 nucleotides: TGTGCCAGCAGCCCGGGGGAGGGGACTTATTCACCCCTCCACTTT.